What follows are 11 T cell receptor beta chains derived from one specimen sequenced in a study of tumor and adjacent non-tumor tissue in lung cancer (dated by TCRdb to 2016 to 2019). The library was obtained by multiplex PCR. Reads for this sample came from an Illumina HiSeq 2500. TCRbeta libraries were constructed through three rounds of nested PCR with primers (Table S4) according to protocols modified from ARM-PCR. TCRdb ran its own pipeline on the public reads, namely fastp trimming at Q25 and MiXCR clone calling, and kept in-frame beta chains. Every CDR3 protein is listed once, alongside the most common genes and DNA of its rows. For this sample the table gives under 100,000 distinct CDR3 sequences, of which around 70% were detected only once. The top ten constitute roughly 13% of the sample. RNA was isolated from bulk unsorted tissue, and RNA quality was assessed with a NanoDrop ND-1000 and an Agilent 2100.

Sample: lung tumor tissue. The receptors were sampled from a woman between 70 and 85 years old with non-small cell lung cancer.

The chain has TRBV20-1 and TRBJ2-3; TRBD2 matches at 11 bases. Germline V lookup: CDR1 DFQATT, CDR2 SNEGSKA (reference sequence). After removal of 5 bases from V and 5 bases from J, the junction contained 9 bases not matched to a gene. The CDR3 totals 15 residues. The CDR3 DNA is TGCAGTGCTCCGTTAGCGGGAGGGGCAGGAGATACGCAGTATTTT. It specifies CSAPLAGGAGDTQYF.

Comment on this clonotype: Germline and junction disagree at one end, which may indicate a read error. V gene TRBV6-2 or TRBV6-3 combines with J gene TRBJ2-1; D may be TRBD1 or TRBD2 (5 bases each). Germline CDR1 reads MNHEY; CDR2 reads SVGEGT. CDR3 length: 16 residues. CDR3 DNA: TGTGCCAGCAGTCCTCCGGAACGGGGATGGGGCGATGAGCTGTTCTTC. Translated, it gives CASSPPERGWGDELFF.

Remarks on this clonotype: A much larger clone differs by one base, so this may be a read error. The genes are TRBV5-1 and TRBJ2-3; D is perhaps TRBD2 (5 bases). The CDR3 spans 15 residues. Per germline, CDR1 SGHRS and CDR2 YFSETQ. CDR3 residues: CACSQIATRTDTQYF. Written as DNA, the CDR3 is TGCGCCTGCAGCCAAATAGCGACCCGCACAGATACGCAGTATTTT.

About this clonotype itself: No conserved phenylalanine or tryptophan is present at the end of the CDR3, so a read error is the likely explanation. V usage is TRBV6-1 and J usage is TRBJ2-2; D is unclear. Between the trimmed V and J ends, which lost 3 bases and 6 bases, there was a span of 14 bases. This CDR3 has 15 amino acids. CDR1 is MNHNS, CDR2 SASEGT, per germline. CDR3 sequence (DNA): TGTGCCAGCAGTGATGAGGTCCTATCCTCCGGGGAGCTGTTTATT. Protein: CASSDEVLSSGELFI.

This clonotype occurred a few times. As the CDR3 is not closed by the conserved phenylalanine or tryptophan, this likely results from a read error. The V gene is TRBV29-1, the J gene TRBJ1-2; 9 bases fit TRBD1. CDR3 length: 15 residues. Germline-derived CDR1 and CDR2 are SQVTM and ANQGSEA. The CDR3 spells CSVEHRGLANYGYTI. DNA of the CDR3: TGCAGCGTTGAACACAGGGGGCTAGCTAACTATGGTTACACCATC.

The rearrangement uses TRBV18 and TRBJ2-2, with no clear D. The CDR3 runs to 15 residues. CDR1 and CDR2 from the germline V gene are KGHSH and LQKENI. Deletions cut 0 bases from V and 1 base from J, with 6 bases between. The CDR3 DNA reads TGTGCCAGCTCACCACCTTGCAGGAACACCGGGGAGCTGTTTTTT. It codes for CASSPPCRNTGELFF.

As regards this clonotype: The junction departs from germline at one end; a sequencing error may be responsible. The chain uses TRBV11-3 and TRBJ2-1, with D unresolved. This CDR3 spans 15 amino acids. Germline CDR1 and CDR2: SGHNT and YENEEA. CDR3 in DNA: TGTGACAGCAGCTTAGGCGTCCTCGCAGACGATGAGCGGTTCTTC. This encodes CDSSLGVLADDERFF.

This clonotype was detected only once. The junction differs from germline at one of its ends, possibly a read error. CDR3 sequence: CASSINGRTPQHF. In DNA form, the CDR3 reads TGTGCCAGCAGTATTAACGGAAGGACGCCCCAACATTTT. V gene TRBV6-1 combines with J gene TRBJ1-5; D is undetermined. Germline V CDR1 and CDR2: MNHNS, SASEGT. This CDR3 spans 13 amino acids.

The V call is TRBV5-6, the J call TRBJ1-1; D is ambiguous. V lost 4 bases, J lost 6 bases, and 13 bases lay in between. The CDR3 is 13 residues long. Looked up from germline, CDR1 is SGHDT and CDR2 is YYEEEE. The CDR3 loop reads CASSLFPDAEAFF. CDR3 DNA sequence: TGTGCCAGCAGCCTATTTCCGGACGCTGAAGCTTTCTTT. Full variable domain (missing parts from reference TRBV5-6 and TRBJ1-1): DAGVTQSPTHLIKTRGQQVTLRCSPKSGHDTVSWYQQALGQGPQFIFQYYEEEERQRGNFPDRFSGHQFPNYSSELNVNALLLGDSALYLCASSLFPDAEAFFGQGTRLTVV.

This clonotype came up once. The junction does not match germline at one end; this may be a read error. This chain uses TRBV5-1 with TRBJ2-3, with a tentative D call TRBD2 (6 bases). The CDR3 consists of 15 residues. Germline CDR1 and CDR2: SGHRS and YFSETQ. The CDR3 region is CASFDGGLSTDTQFF. CDR3 DNA sequence: TGCGCCAGCTTCGATGGGGGACTTTCCACAGATACGCAGTTTTTT. Full variable domain (outside the CDR3, taken from reference TRBV5-1 and TRBJ2-3): KAGVTQTPRYLIKTRGQQVTLSCSPISGHRSVSWYQQTPGQGLQFLFEYFSETQRNKGNFPGRFSGRQFSNSRSEMNVSTLELGDSALYLCASFDGGLSTDTQFFGPGTRLTVL.

V is TRBV10-3 and J is TRBJ2-1; tentatively, D is TRBD2 (6 bases). Between the trimmed V and J ends, which lost 4 bases and 9 bases, there was a span of 13 bases. This CDR3 spans 13 amino acids. Germline CDR1 ENHRY, CDR2 SYGVKD. The CDR3 sequence: CAISVPGLGEQFF. As DNA, the CDR3 is TGTGCCATCAGTGTGCCGGGACTGGGTGAGCAGTTCTTC.